These T cell receptor beta chains were read from a single sample in a study of Tregs in tolerant kidney transplant recipients. Here immunoSEQ multiplex PCR was the method, and the copy in TCRdb shows in-frame clones only, minus some. The sample shows 90,000 to 130,000 clones, around 90% of them seen only once. The material was CD4+ T cells from blood, obtained before the transplant. The receptors stem from a human donor who received a combined kidney and bone marrow transplant. Each CDR3 is given with its conserved first and last residue. Each record gives: J gene, clone size, V gene, D gene, CDR3 DNA, CDR3 protein. A D gene is named only where the DNA matches it firmly. Only part of the rows carry a size: once, few, many, or a class if the clone is expanded.

TRBJ1-5 NA TRBV28 NA TGTGCCAGCAGTTTATACAGTTATAATCAGCCCCAGCATTTT CASSLYSYNQPQHF
TRBJ2-5 NA TRBV5-6 TRBD2 TGTGCCAGCAGCTTGGGAAACGGGGGGGCAACAGAGACCCAGTACTTC CASSLGNGGATETQYF
TRBJ1-5 NA TRBV5-5 TRBD1 TGTGCCAGCAGCGCCGGGACAGGGATCAATCAGCCCCAGCATTTT CASSAGTGINQPQHF
TRBJ2-3 NA TRBV15 NA TGTGCCACCAGACCTGTGCCGGGGGAGATAGCCACAGATACGCAGTATTTT CATRPVPGEIATDTQYF
TRBJ2-2 NA TRBV10-2 TRBD2 TGCGCCAGCAGGGAGCGGGAGGGCCGGGAGCTGTTTTTT CASREREGRELFF
TRBJ2-1 once TRBV4-1 TRBD2 TGCGCCAGCAGCTCCCCCCCTAGCGGGAAGAGCTCCTACAATGAGCAGTTCTTC CASSSPPSGKSSYNEQFF
TRBJ1-2 NA TRBV11-2 TRBD1 TGTGCCAGCAGCCCGACAGGGCTTGGCGGCTACACCTTC CASSPTGLGGYTF
TRBJ2-3 NA TRBV7-2 TRBD2 TGTGCCAGCAGCTTAGTAGGGACTAGCGGGGCGACCACAGATACGCAGTATTTT CASSLVGTSGATTDTQYF
TRBJ2-7 NA TRBV28 TRBD2 TGTGCCAGCACCAGCGGGAAGGCCTCCTACGAGCAGTACTTC CASTSGKASYEQYF
TRBJ2-7 NA TRBV28 TRBD1 TGTGCCAGCAGTTTAGGGGGGACAGGAAAGTACGAGCAGTACTTC CASSLGGTGKYEQYF
TRBJ2-5 NA TRBV19 NA TGTGCCAGTAGTATTAGGGTAGGAGCGGGAGAGACCCAGTACTTC CASSIRVGAGETQYF
TRBJ1-6 NA TRBV18 TRBD1 TGTGCCAGCTCAAACGCCGGGACAGGCCCTAATTCACCCCTCCACTTT CASSNAGTGPNSPLHF
TRBJ2-7 NA TRBV19 NA TGTGCCAGTAGTATAAGGGGGGGTACCCCCTACGAGCAGTACTTC CASSIRGGTPYEQYF
TRBJ2-2 NA TRBV5-4 TRBD1 TGTGCCAGCAGCCCTGGACAGGGGATCGGGGAGCTGTTTTTT CASSPGQGIGELFF
TRBJ2-1 NA TRBV2 TRBD1 TGTGCCAGCAGTGTGCCCAGGGGGATCTCCTACAATGAGCAGTTCTTC CASSVPRGISYNEQFF
TRBJ1-3 NA TRBV4-3 TRBD1 TGCGCCAGCAGCCGGGACAGGGGCCACTCTGGAAACACCATATATTTT CASSRDRGHSGNTIYF
TRBJ2-3 NA TRBV29-1 TRBD2 TGCAGCGTTGGTCTAGCGGGGGGAAGCACAGATACGCAGTATTTT CSVGLAGGSTDTQYF
TRBJ1-2 NA TRBV6-5 NA TGTGCCAGCAGGGAGACAGGCTATGGCTACACCTTC CASRETGYGYTF
TRBJ1-5 NA TRBV18 TRBD1 TGTGCCAGCTCAGCACAGGGGAGGCAGCCCCAGCATTTT CASSAQGRQPQHF
TRBJ2-1 NA TRBV18 TRBD2 TGTGCCAGCTCACCCCTGCGGGAGCGGGGGGAATACAATGAGCAGTTCTTC CASSPLRERGEYNEQFF
TRBJ2-1 NA TRBV27 NA TGTGCCAGCAGCCTTTCCCAGTGGCGGATCTCCTACAATGAGCAGTTCTTC CASSLSQWRISYNEQFF
TRBJ1-6 NA TRBV6-6 TRBD1 TGTGCCAGCAGCCGCGGGGACAGGTCTTCACCCCTCCACTTT CASSRGDRSSPLHF
TRBJ2-5 once TRBV11-3 TRBD2 TGTGCCAGCAGCCCGGGACTAGCGGGGGCTGTGGAGACCCAGTACTTC CASSPGLAGAVETQYF